This TCR beta chain was recorded in a study of blood T cell repertoires in COVID-19. In the study overall: The cDNA or gDNA used as material had been derived from T cells, B-cell-depleted T cells, or PBMCs.

The data were produced by immunoSEQ multiplex PCR, yet TCRdb's version contains in-frame clones alone and is incomplete. The sample lists about 250,000 clones; more than 75% were seen once. From germline, CDR1 is SGHTA and CDR2 FQGNSA. Trimming took off 1 base at V and 7 bases at J, with 14 bases between the two ends. The CDR3 loop spans 16 amino acids. Grouping used clinical history reported by participants in a survey and questionnaire. The V and J genes are TRBV7-2 and TRBJ1-6; D ambiguous. The material sequenced was PBMCs or T cells enriched from blood (not recorded which). This sequence originates from a man younger than 35 who had recovered from COVID-19. The CDR3 DNA is TGTGCCAGCAGCTTAGTCCTACTAGGCCCAAATTCACCCCTCCACTTT. Its protein product is CASSLVLLGPNSPLHF.